This record concerns one T cell receptor (beta chain) sequence. Its target is not known. The data were obtained in a study of cytomegalovirus exposure and HLA in healthy donors. General observations from the study: A prior analysis recorded that most TCR beta V segments were productive about 87% or about 30% of the time.

The CDR3 runs to 17 residues. The ends lost 1 base at V and 8 bases at J; junction bases unmatched: 16. Germline assignment: CDR1 SNHLY and CDR2 FYNNEI. Vbeta (60) and Jbeta (13) primers were used in the PCR. Assay: immunoSEQ multiplex PCR; the TCRdb copy retains only in-frame clones and omits some. Of roughly 180,000 clones in the sample, more than 65% are singletons; the top ten hold roughly 1.3%. The TCR sequence derives from a man aged 25-45 years in good health and CMV-seronegative. J is TRBJ1-1 and V is TRBV2, with 7 nucleotides matching TRBD1. The sample comprised PBMCs. CDR3 coding DNA: TGTGCCAGCAGTGAAGGACGAGATGGGGGTTACAGGGGAGAAGCTTTCTTT. This encodes CASSEGRDGGYRGEAFF. The full variable domain, rest sourced from reference TRBV2 and TRBJ1-1, is EPEVTQTPSHQVTQMGQEVILRCVPISNHLYFYWYRQILGQKVEFLVSFYNNEISEKSEIFDDQFSVERPDGSNFTLKIRSTKLEDSAMYFCASSEGRDGGYRGEAFFGQGTRLTVV.